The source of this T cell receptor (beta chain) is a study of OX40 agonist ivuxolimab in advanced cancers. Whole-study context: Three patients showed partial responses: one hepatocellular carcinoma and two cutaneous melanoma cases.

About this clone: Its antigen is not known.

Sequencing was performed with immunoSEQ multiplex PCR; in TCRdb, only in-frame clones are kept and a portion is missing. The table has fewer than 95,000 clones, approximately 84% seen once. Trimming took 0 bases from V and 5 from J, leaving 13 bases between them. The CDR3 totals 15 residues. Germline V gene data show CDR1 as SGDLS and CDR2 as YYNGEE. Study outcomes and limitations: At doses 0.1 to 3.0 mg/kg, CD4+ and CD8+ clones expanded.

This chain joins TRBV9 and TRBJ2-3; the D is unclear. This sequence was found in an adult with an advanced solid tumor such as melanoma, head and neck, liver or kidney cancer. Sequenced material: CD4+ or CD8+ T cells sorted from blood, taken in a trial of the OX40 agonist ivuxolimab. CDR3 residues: CASSVGASPVDTQYF. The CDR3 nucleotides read TGTGCCAGCAGCGTAGGAGCTAGTCCGGTAGATACGCAGTATTTT.